These 17 T cell receptor beta chains share one sample of origin, sequenced in a study of blood T cells in healthy people across ages. The second PCR ran about 6 to 11 cycles with a sample-barcoded 5' primer and J-beta primers. TCRdb itself ran the 5' RACE reads through MiXCR, one entry per CDR3 protein. The sample comprises about 690,000 distinct CDR3 sequences, around two fifths of which are singletons, and approximately 29% rests with the top ten. The specimen sequenced was blood. The receptors were sampled from a man older than 75 in good health.

This chain connects TRBV4-3 to TRBJ2-1; 10 bases align to TRBD1. The V and J ends lost 3 bases and 13 bases, in that order; junction bases with no gene match: 9. From germline, CDR1 is LGHNA and CDR2 YSLEER. The CDR3 is 14 amino acids. The chain's CDR3 is CASSQTGGEETQFF. CDR3 sequence (DNA): TGCGCCAGCAGCCAGACAGGGGGCGAAGAGACCCAGTTCTTC.

This clonotype was recorded once. The chain uses TRBV27 and TRBJ1-1; no clear D. This CDR3 contains 12 residues. The V gene's germline CDR1 is MNHEY and CDR2 SMNVEV (reference sequence). Trimming cost V 11 bases and J 0 bases, with 10 bases left between them. The CDR3 protein is CASASVNTEAFF. The CDR3 DNA reads as TGTGCCTCGGCGAGCGTGAACACTGAAGCTTTCTTT.

The rearrangement uses TRBV7-2 and TRBJ2-2; TRBD2 might be the D (5 bases). The CDR3 has 15 residues. CDR1 is SGHTA and CDR2 is FQGNSA in the germline V gene. The V gene lost 5 bases and the J gene lost 6 bases, with 16 bases spanning the gap. The CDR3 DNA sequence: TGTGCCAGCAGCACGCTGGGGTTCGGGGCCGGGGAGCTGTTTTTT. It specifies CASSTLGFGAGELFF. The variable domain in full, completed from reference TRBV7-2 and TRBJ2-2, reads GAGVSQSPSNKVTEKGKDVELRCDPISGHTALYWYRQSLGQGLEFLIYFQGNSAPDKSGLPSDRFSAERTGGSVSTLTIQRTQQEDSAVYLCASSTLGFGAGELFFGEGSRLTVL.

This chain joins TRBV18 and TRBJ2-5; D remains ambiguous. This CDR3 region has 12 residues. V lost 3 bases and J lost 5, with 7 bases in between. From germline, CDR1 is KGHSH and CDR2 LQKENI. This CDR3 reads CASSPAVETQYF. As DNA, the CDR3 is TGTGCCAGCTCACCTGCGGTTGAGACCCAGTACTTC.

V is TRBV7-2 and J is TRBJ2-3; D not resolved. Germline CDR1 reads SGHTA; CDR2 reads FQGNSA. This CDR3 has 14 amino acids. Trimming removed 3 bases at V and 4 bases at J, with 11 bases between. CDR3 DNA sequence: TGTGCCAGCAGCTTTAACTTCGAGGCAGATACGCAGTATTTT. Its protein is CASSFNFEADTQYF.

The chain is built from TRBV7-8 and TRBJ2-5, with a weak D call TRBD2 (5 bases). V was cut by 7 bases and J by 7 bases, with 7 bases left in between. This CDR3 spans 10 amino acids. Per the germline V gene, CDR1 is SGHVS and CDR2 is FQNEAQ. CDR3: CASTEGTQYF. CDR3 nucleotides: TGTGCCAGCACCGAGGGGACCCAGTACTTC.

This chain joins TRBV7-2 and TRBJ1-4; D perhaps matches TRBD1 (6 bases). Per the germline V gene, CDR1 is SGHTA and CDR2 is FQGNSA. Deletions cut 6 bases from V and 6 bases from J, with 11 bases between. The CDR3 loop spans 13 amino acids. The CDR3 protein is CASSARTDEKLFF. In nucleotides, the CDR3 is TGTGCCAGCAGTGCTAGGACAGATGAAAAACTGTTTTTT.

This clonotype was detected ten times or more. The chain recombines TRBV7-2 with TRBJ2-3; 10 bases are shared with TRBD2. Germline lookup yields CDR1 SGHTA and CDR2 FQGNSA. Trimming removed 3 bases from V and 1 base from J; junction bases left unmatched: 1. CDR3 length equals 15 residues. DNA of the CDR3: TGTGCCAGCAGCTTCCTAGCGGGGGGCACAGATACGCAGTATTTT. This codes for CASSFLAGGTDTQYF.

The V and J genes are TRBV5-1 and TRBJ2-7; 7 bases match TRBD1. J gave up 3 bases and V 0 bases, and 6 bases lay outside the gene matches. This CDR3 contains 15 residues. The germline V gene has CDR1 SGHRS and CDR2 YFSETQ. For the CDR3, the DNA is TGCGCCAGCAGCTTGGCTCCTACAGGGGACTACGAGCAGTACTTC. Amino acid sequence: CASSLAPTGDYEQYF.

The rearrangement joins TRBV29-1 to TRBJ1-1, with D unresolved. The V and J ends lost 3 bases and 1 base respectively, with 6 bases between them. CDR1 and CDR2 (germline): SQVTM, ANQGSEA. The length of the CDR3 is 12 residues. CDR3 nucleotides: TGCAGCGTTGATCCAACGAACACTGAAGCTTTCTTT. It encodes CSVDPTNTEAFF.

This clonotype occurred many times. The V and J genes are TRBV6-5 and TRBJ1-5; 7 nucleotides match TRBD1. This CDR3 is built from 15 residues. V lost 2 bases and J lost 5; bases outside the gene matches: 6. Germline-derived CDR1 and CDR2 are MNHEY and SVGAGI. This chain's CDR3 is CASSYTTGSDQPQHF. The CDR3 region has the DNA TGTGCCAGCAGTTACACGACAGGGTCCGATCAGCCCCAGCATTTT.

The V and J genes are TRBV4-3 and TRBJ1-4; a weak D match, TRBD1 (6 bases). Germline CDR1 LGHNA, CDR2 YSLEER. The V and J ends lost 0 bases and 8 bases respectively, with 10 bases between them. The CDR3 has 14 amino acids. Written as DNA, the CDR3 is TGCGCCAGCAGCCAAGAACAGGGTAGGGAAAAACTGTTTTTT. Its protein product is CASSQEQGREKLFF.

This sequence joins TRBV10-3 and TRBJ1-6, with D perhaps TRBD1 (5 bases). Germline CDR1 and CDR2: ENHRY and SYGVKD. Trimming pared 6 bases from V and 7 bases from J, leaving 13 bases between. The CDR3 has 14 residues. CDR3 DNA: TGTGCCATCAGCGAAGGAGCAGGGAATTCACCCCTCCACTTT. As protein: CAISEGAGNSPLHF.

The chain joins TRBV20-1 to TRBJ1-1, with D possibly matching TRBD1 (5 bases). The CDR3 is made up of 15 amino acids. V gave up 1 base and J gave up 1 base, with 13 bases separating them. CDR1 is DFQATT and CDR2 is SNEGSKA in the germline V gene (reference sequence). The CDR3 nucleotides are TGCAGTGCTAGAGCCCCCTCGGGACCGAACACTGAAGCTTTCTTT. Amino acids: CSARAPSGPNTEAFF.

The chain has TRBV5-5 and TRBJ1-1; possibly TRBD1 for D (5 bases). Looked up from germline, CDR1 is SGHKS and CDR2 is YYEKEE (reference sequence). This CDR3 spans 14 amino acids. Deletions cut 3 bases from V and 5 bases from J, with 14 bases between. CDR3 sequence (DNA): TGTGCCAGCAGCTCCGACAGTCGTAGGACTGAAGCTTTCTTT. It encodes CASSSDSRRTEAFF.

The chain couples TRBV20-1 to TRBJ2-3, with TRBD2 matching 7 bases. V was clipped by 3 bases and J by 3 bases; unmatched bases: 6. The CDR3 sequence is 14 residues long. Germline values: CDR1 DFQATT, CDR2 SNEGSKA (reference sequence). For the CDR3, the DNA is TGCAGTGCTAGGATAGGCGGGAGAACAGATACGCAGTATTTT. It codes for CSARIGGRTDTQYF.

This clonotype has more than one count but fewer than ten. The rearrangement joins TRBV20-1 to TRBJ2-7, with D uncertain. This CDR3 has 16 amino acids. The V gene's germline CDR1 is DFQATT and CDR2 SNEGSKA (reference sequence). The V end was cut by 0 bases, the J end by 2 bases, with 17 bases between. CDR3 amino acids: CSARDIGFQPPYEQYF. The DNA of the CDR3 is TGCAGTGCTAGAGATATCGGATTTCAGCCCCCCTACGAGCAGTACTTC.